This TCR beta chain came from a study of OX40 agonist ivuxolimab in advanced cancers. Data came from immunoSEQ multiplex PCR; TCRdb stores just in-frame clones and leaves some out. The sample lists tens of thousands of clones; under 95% were seen once. The sequencing used CD4+ or CD8+ T cells sorted from blood, collected in a trial of the OX40 agonist ivuxolimab. The sequence came from an adult with an advanced solid tumor such as melanoma, head and neck, liver or kidney cancer.

The CDR3 DNA reads as TGCAGCGTTCGGCCAGGGGGCCAAGAGACCCAGTACTTC. Encoded protein: CSVRPGGQETQYF. V is TRBV29-1 and J is TRBJ2-5, with TRBD1 matching 7 bases. This CDR3 region has 13 residues. With 5 bases clipped from V and 1 base from J, the junction kept 4 bases outside the gene matches. Germline V gives CDR1 SQVTM, CDR2 ANQGSEA.